The clone carrying this TCR beta chain was seen a single time. This sample was taken from a study of PD-L1 blockade in urothelial cancer. In the study overall: About 90% of the 29 patients were males with bladder-origin urothelial cancer. Blood analysis occurred 3 weeks (second dose) and 6 weeks after treatment start. T cells were recovered from blood samples at a median of roughly 130,000.

Time point noted: peripheral blood 6 weeks after treatment start. Synthetically made TCR analog templates were put into each PCR as spikes. Here immunoSEQ multiplex PCR was the method, and the copy in TCRdb shows in-frame clones only, minus some. Of roughly 100,000 clones in the sample, approximately 82% are singletons; the top ten hold 8.4%. The junction had 4 bases not matched to a gene; V was cut back by 3 bases and J by 2 bases. Germline V lookup: CDR1 SGHTA, CDR2 FQGNSA. The CDR3 spans 15 residues. The rearrangement joins TRBV7-2 to TRBJ1-5; 7 bases map to TRBD1. The TCR comes from a man between 70 and 80 years old with urothelial cancer. Sequencing used PBMCs, obtained around atezolizumab (anti-PD-L1) treatment. CDR3 sequence: CASSFYGQGNQPQHF. CDR3 DNA: TGTGCCAGCAGCTTCTACGGACAGGGCAATCAGCCCCAGCATTTT.